Each of the 5 T cell receptor beta chains below was sequenced from the same sample in a study of shared clonotypes between healthy human individuals. Here immunoSEQ multiplex PCR was the method, and the copy in TCRdb shows in-frame clones only, minus some. The table records under 850,000 clones, 80% to 95% of them present only once. Naive CD8 cells, CD45RO-negative and positively selected for CCR7, excluded terminally differentiated effector memory CD45RA+ cells. The sequencing input was naive CD8+ T cells sorted from blood. Receptors originate from a man younger than 40 in good health.

This chain links TRBV7-9 with TRBJ2-5; TRBD2 is a possible D gene (5 bases). V lost 1 base, J lost 3 bases, and 12 bases lay in between. The CDR3 is made up of 15 amino acids. Germline CDR1 reads SEHNR; CDR2 reads FQNEAQ (reference sequence). The CDR3 DNA is TGTGCCAGCAGCTTAGTCCTCGGGGTCAAAGAGACCCAGTACTTC. The encoded protein is CASSLVLGVKETQYF.

The chain recombines TRBV9 with TRBJ2-1, with D unclear. From germline, CDR1 is SGDLS and CDR2 YYNGEE. This CDR3 is built from 16 residues. V dropped 4 bases and J dropped 3 bases, with 17 bases sitting between them. CDR3: CASSLEGSPIYNEQFF. The CDR3 DNA is TGTGCCAGCAGCCTGGAAGGAAGTCCGATCTACAATGAGCAGTTCTTC.

This clone was counted a single time. The same CDR3 arises from other DNA sequences in this sample as well. V gene TRBV7-9 combines with J gene TRBJ1-1, with 7 bases that match TRBD1. Trimming cost V 3 bases and J 4 bases; bases outside gene matches: 2. CDR1 is SEHNR and CDR2 is FQNEAQ in the germline V gene (reference sequence). The CDR3 loop spans 13 amino acids. The CDR3 reads CASSLTGSTEAFF. CDR3 sequence (DNA): TGTGCCAGCAGCTTGACAGGGAGCACTGAAGCTTTCTTT.

The rearrangement joins TRBV7-9 to TRBJ2-3, with 9 positions matching TRBD1. Looked up from germline, CDR1 is SEHNR and CDR2 is FQNEAQ (reference sequence). V lost 5 bases to trimming and J lost 6 bases; unmatched junction nucleotides: 9. The CDR3 length is 15 residues. The CDR3 coding sequence is TGTGCCAGCAGCCCCCGACAGGGGGAAGTGGATACGCAGTATTTT. As protein: CASSPRQGEVDTQYF.

The rearrangement joins TRBV6-5 to TRBJ1-4; perhaps TRBD1 as D (5 bases). There are 13 residues in the CDR3. CDR1 and CDR2 (germline): MNHEY, SVGAGI. V was clipped by 2 bases and J by 8 bases, with 9 bases between them. The CDR3 coding sequence is TGTGCCAGCAGTTACGGGGGAAGCGAAAAACTGTTTTTT. It is translated as CASSYGGSEKLFF.